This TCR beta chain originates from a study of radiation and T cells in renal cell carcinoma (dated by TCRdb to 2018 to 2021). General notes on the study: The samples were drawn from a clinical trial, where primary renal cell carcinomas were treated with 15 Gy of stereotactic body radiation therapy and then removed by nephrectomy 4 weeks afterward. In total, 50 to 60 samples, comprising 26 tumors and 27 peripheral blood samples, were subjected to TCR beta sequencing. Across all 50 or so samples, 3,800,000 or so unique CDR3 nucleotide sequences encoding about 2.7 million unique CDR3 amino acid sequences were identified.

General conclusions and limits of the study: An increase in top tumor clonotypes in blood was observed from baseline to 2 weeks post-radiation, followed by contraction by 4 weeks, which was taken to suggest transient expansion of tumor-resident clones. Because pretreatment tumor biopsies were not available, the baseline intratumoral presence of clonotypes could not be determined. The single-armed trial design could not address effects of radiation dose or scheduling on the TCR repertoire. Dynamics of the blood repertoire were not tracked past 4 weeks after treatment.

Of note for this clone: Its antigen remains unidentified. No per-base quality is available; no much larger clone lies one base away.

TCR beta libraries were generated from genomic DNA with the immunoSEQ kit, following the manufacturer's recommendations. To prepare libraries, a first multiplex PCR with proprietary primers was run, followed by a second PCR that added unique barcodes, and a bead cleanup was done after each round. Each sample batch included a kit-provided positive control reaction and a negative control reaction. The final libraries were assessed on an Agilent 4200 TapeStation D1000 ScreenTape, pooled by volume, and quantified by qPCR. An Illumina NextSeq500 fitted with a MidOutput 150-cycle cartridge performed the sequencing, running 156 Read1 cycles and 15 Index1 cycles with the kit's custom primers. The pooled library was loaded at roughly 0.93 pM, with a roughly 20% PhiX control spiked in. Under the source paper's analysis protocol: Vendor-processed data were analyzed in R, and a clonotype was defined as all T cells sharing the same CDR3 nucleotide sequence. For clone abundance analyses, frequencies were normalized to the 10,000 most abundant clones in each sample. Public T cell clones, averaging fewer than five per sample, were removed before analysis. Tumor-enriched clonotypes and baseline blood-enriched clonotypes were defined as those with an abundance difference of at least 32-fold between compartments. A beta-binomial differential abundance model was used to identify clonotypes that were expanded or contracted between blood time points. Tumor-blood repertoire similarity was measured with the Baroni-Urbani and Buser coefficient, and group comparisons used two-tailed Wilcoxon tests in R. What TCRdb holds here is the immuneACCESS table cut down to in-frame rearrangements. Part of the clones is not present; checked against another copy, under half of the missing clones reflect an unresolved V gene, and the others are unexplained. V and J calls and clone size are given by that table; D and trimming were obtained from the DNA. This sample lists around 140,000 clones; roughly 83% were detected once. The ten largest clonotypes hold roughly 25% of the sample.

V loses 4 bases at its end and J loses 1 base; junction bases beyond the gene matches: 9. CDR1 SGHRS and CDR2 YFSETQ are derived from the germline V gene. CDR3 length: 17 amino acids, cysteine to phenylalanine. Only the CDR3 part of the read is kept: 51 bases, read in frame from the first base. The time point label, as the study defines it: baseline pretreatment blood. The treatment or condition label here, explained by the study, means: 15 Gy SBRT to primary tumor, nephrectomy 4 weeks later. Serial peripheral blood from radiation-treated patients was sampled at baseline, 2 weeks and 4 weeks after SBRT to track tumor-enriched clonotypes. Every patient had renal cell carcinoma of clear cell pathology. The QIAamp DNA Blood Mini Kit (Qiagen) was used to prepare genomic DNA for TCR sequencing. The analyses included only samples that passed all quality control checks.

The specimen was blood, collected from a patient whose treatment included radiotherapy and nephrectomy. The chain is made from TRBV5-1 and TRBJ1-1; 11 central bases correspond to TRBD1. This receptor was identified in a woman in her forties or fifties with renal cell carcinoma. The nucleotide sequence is TGCGCCAGCAGCCCTGGGACAGGGGGTGACGCGAACACTGAAGCTTTCTTT. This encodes CASSPGTGGDANTEAFF.